This T cell receptor (beta chain) was recovered during a study of T cells in Graves' hyperthyroidism and ophthalmopathy. Across the study: At initial diagnosis, before any treatment had begun, peripheral blood was obtained. General observations from the study: In the blood, most expanded thyroid clonotypes above 0.001 appeared as well.

There are many counts of this clonotype. Its antigen is as yet unknown. TCR beta CDR3 regions were amplified from RNA transcripts. Initially, a first-round RT-PCR of the TCR CDR3 employed the HTBI primer set. TCRdb re-derived calls from the multiplex PCR reads in MiXCR, one entry per CDR3 protein. The table lists hundreds of thousands of distinct CDR3 sequences, around 15% of them singletons. PBMCs were derived from around 10 ml fresh peripheral blood. This TCR was sampled from a man aged 18 to 29 with Graves' ophthalmopathy. Material for sequencing was blood.

In DNA, the CDR3 is TGCAGCCCAAGGACTAGCGGAGGCACAGATACGCAGTATTTT. This encodes CSPRTSGGTDTQYF. This chain joins TRBV29-1 and TRBJ2-3, with 10 bases matching TRBD2. The CDR3 loop spans 14 amino acids. V trimming: 8 bases; J trimming: 1 base; junction bases outside the gene matches: 6. The germline V gene encodes CDR1 SQVTM and CDR2 ANQGSEA.